One and the same sample provided the 25 T cell receptor beta chains below, sequenced in a study of T cells in Graves' hyperthyroidism and ophthalmopathy (dated by TCRdb to the late 2010s). Library generation was performed with multiplex PCR. The instrument was an Illumina HiSeq 2000. The TCR beta CDR3 regions were amplified from the RNA transcripts. For the first round of RT-PCR on the TCR CDR3, the HTBI primer set was used together with the Qiagen OneStep RT-PCR kit. The public reads were reanalyzed by TCRdb: fastp trimming at Q25, MiXCR alignment, in-frame beta chains only. Every distinct CDR3 protein forms one entry, paired with its most common genes and DNA. Across this sample there are 550,000 to 650,000 distinct CDR3 sequences, with about 15% seen only once. The ten most abundant clones make up more than 5% of the sample. Sample: blood. All receptors come from a woman in her 30s with Graves' hyperthyroidism that later progressed to Graves' ophthalmopathy.

This clonotype was picked up a small number of times. The chain is built from TRBV3-1 and TRBJ2-5, with D perhaps assigned TRBD1 or TRBD2 (5 bases each). Deletions cut 4 bases from V and 5 bases from J, with 23 bases between. Germline V CDR1 and CDR2: LGHDT, YNNKEL (reference sequence). The CDR3 runs 17 residues. The CDR3 here is CASSPSPLGTGRETQYF. The CDR3 nucleotides are TGTGCCAGCAGCCCTTCCCCCCTCGGGACGGGCCGTGAGACCCAGTACTTC.

A word on this clonotype: A single base separates this from a much larger clone, so it may be a read error. V usage is TRBV28 and J usage is TRBJ1-1; 8 bases are shared with TRBD1. The CDR3 has 16 residues. The J segment lost 3 bases and the V segment lost 4 bases, leaving 10 bases of the junction unmatched. Germline assignment: CDR1 MDHEN and CDR2 SYDVKM. The CDR3 here is CASSYRTGTGYTEAFF. The DNA of the CDR3 is TGTGCCAGCAGTTATCGGACAGGGACAGGTTACACTGAAGCTTTCTTT.

In this sample, this clonotype turned up many times. The J gene is TRBJ2-6, the V gene TRBV7-8; perhaps TRBD2 as D (5 bases). This CDR3 is built from 16 residues. CDR1 is SGHVS, CDR2 FQNEAQ, per germline. Between the trimmed V and J ends, which lost 5 bases and 2 bases, there was a span of 13 bases. CDR3 in DNA: TGTGCCAGCAGCCCGAGAGGGTTTGCTGGGGCCAACGTCCTGACTTTC. Protein product: CASSPRGFAGANVLTF.

The V gene is TRBV24-1, the J gene TRBJ2-2; TRBD1 agrees at 10 bases. CDR3 length: 13 amino acids. The J segment lost 7 bases and the V segment lost 8 bases, leaving 3 bases of the junction unmatched. The germline V gene encodes CDR1 KGHDR and CDR2 SFDVKD. CDR3 loop: CATTGQGIGELFF. DNA for the CDR3: TGTGCCACCACGGGACAGGGGATCGGGGAGCTGTTTTTT.

This clonotype has at least ten counts. The CDR3 is CASSEEQTSGVTDTQYF. The CDR3, as DNA: TGTGCCAGCAGTGAAGAACAGACTAGCGGGGTCACAGATACGCAGTATTTT. The chain joins TRBV2 to TRBJ2-3, with 11 bases fitting TRBD2. Trimming cost V 1 base and J 2 bases; bases outside gene matches: 5. Germline values: CDR1 SNHLY, CDR2 FYNNEI. This CDR3 region has 17 residues.

This clonotype was found a few times. V usage is TRBV11-3 and J usage is TRBJ2-5; perhaps TRBD1 as D (5 bases). The V end lost 5 bases, the J end lost 3 bases, and 16 bases lay between the germline ends. The CDR3 is made up of 15 amino acids. Germline CDR1 SGHNT, CDR2 YENEEA. This CDR3 reads CASSPPGRAEETQYF. CDR3 nucleotide sequence: TGTGCCAGCAGCCCCCCCGGCAGGGCAGAAGAGACCCAGTACTTC.

The chain has TRBV20-1 and TRBJ2-4; D call uncertain. Germline V gene data show CDR1 as DFQATT and CDR2 as SNEGSKA (reference sequence). This CDR3 comprises 12 residues. V shed 0 bases and J shed 7 bases, with 7 bases lying between them. CDR3 in amino acids: CSAREIGNIQYF. Written as DNA, the CDR3 is TGCAGTGCTAGAGAGATAGGGAACATTCAGTACTTC.

This clonotype was seen at least ten times. The chain is built from TRBV11-3 and TRBJ2-6, with TRBD2 matching over 12 bases. V shed 5 bases, J shed 0 bases, and the junction held 8 bases outside the gene matches. The CDR3 sequence is 19 residues long. Germline V gives CDR1 SGHNT, CDR2 YENEEA. As DNA, the CDR3 is TGTGCCAGCAGCCCCTACGGACTAGCGGGATACTCTGGGGCCAACGTCCTGACTTTC. This gives the protein CASSPYGLAGYSGANVLTF. Supplemented by reference TRBV11-3 and TRBJ2-6, the full variable domain reads EAGVVQSPRYKIIEKKQPVAFWCNPISGHNTLYWYLQNLGQGPELLIRYENEEAVDDSQLPKDRFSAERLKGVDSTLKIQPAELGDSAVYLCASSPYGLAGYSGANVLTFGAGSRLTVL.

This clonotype turned up a few times. This chain connects TRBV6-2 or TRBV6-3 to TRBJ1-1, with no clear D. Per the germline V gene, CDR1 is MNHEY and CDR2 is SVGEGT. V shed 2 bases and J shed 3 bases, with 13 bases lying between them. The CDR3 runs to 15 residues. The CDR3 loop is CASSYPQRGDTEAFF. The CDR3 nucleotides are TGTGCCAGCAGTTACCCGCAGCGCGGGGACACTGAAGCTTTCTTT.

There are a few counts of this clonotype. The V gene is TRBV4-2, the J gene TRBJ1-5; TRBD1 might be the D (6 bases). Germline-derived CDR1 and CDR2 are LGHNA and YNFKEQ. The CDR3 has 18 amino acids. Deletions cut 0 bases from V and 1 base from J, with 16 bases between. The CDR3 DNA reads TGTGCCAGCAGCCAAGAGGTCCAGGGGATTTTGAGCAATCAGCCCCAGCATTTT. Protein product: CASSQEVQGILSNQPQHF.

This clonotype has more than one count but fewer than ten. The rearrangement joins TRBV7-8 to TRBJ2-2; D is undetermined. CDR3 size: 16 residues. The germline V gene encodes CDR1 SGHVS and CDR2 FQNEAQ. The V and J ends lost 3 bases and 5 bases respectively, with 16 bases between them. CDR3 nucleotide sequence: TGTGCCAGCAGCTTGCACATCTACAGTTCTACCGGGGAGCTGTTTTTT. Translation gives CASSLHIYSSTGELFF.

In this sample, this clonotype turned up many times. This chain connects TRBV12-3 or TRBV12-4 to TRBJ1-2; 7 bases align to TRBD1. The CDR3 is 14 residues long. V lost 6 bases and J lost 4; bases outside the gene matches: 8. The CDR3 nucleotides are TGTGCCAGCAGCCCAACAGGGGCAGGCTATGGCTACACCTTC. Its protein product is CASSPTGAGYGYTF.

On this clonotype: Given a much more abundant clone one base away, this may be a read error. V usage is TRBV3-1 and J usage is TRBJ2-7, with D unresolved. Germline CDR1 is LGHDT and CDR2 is YNNKEL (reference sequence). The CDR3 is made up of 13 amino acids. CDR3 amino acids: CASNQGNSYEQYF. The CDR3 DNA sequence: TGTGCCAGCAACCAAGGGAACTCCTACGAGCAGTACTTC.

This clonotype appeared many times. This chain uses TRBV11-2 with TRBJ1-1, with D possibly matching TRBD1 (6 bases). This CDR3 has 13 amino acids. V lost 5 bases to trimming and J lost 3 bases, with 10 bases between them. Germline loops: CDR1 SGHAT, CDR2 FQNNGV. Here the CDR3 DNA reads TGTGCCAGCAGCGGGACATCCGACACTGAAGCTTTCTTT. It translates to CASSGTSDTEAFF.

The CDR3 sequence is CASSLTTSPGPSSTDTQYF. The CDR3, as DNA: TGTGCCAGCAGCTTGACCACGTCGCCCGGCCCATCTAGCACAGATACGCAGTATTTT. The gene calls are TRBV7-9 and TRBJ2-3; no firm D call. Germline CDR1 is SEHNR and CDR2 is FQNEAQ (reference sequence). V was trimmed by 3 bases and J by 0 bases, leaving 22 bases between them. The CDR3 contains 19 residues.

This clonotype was detected many times. The V gene is TRBV28, the J gene TRBJ1-2; perhaps TRBD1 as D (5 bases). The CDR3 extends over 12 amino acids. V was trimmed by 11 bases and J by 2 bases, leaving 12 bases between them. The V gene's germline CDR1 is MDHEN and CDR2 SYDVKM. The chain's CDR3 is CAGRQGNYGYTF. The CDR3 DNA follows: TGTGCCGGCCGCCAGGGAAACTATGGCTACACCTTC.

This clonotype was observed many times. The chain employs TRBV6-1 and TRBJ2-1, with TRBD2 identical over 9 bases. Trimming removed 5 bases from V and 6 bases from J; junction bases left unmatched: 14. The CDR3 is 17 residues long. The germline V gene has CDR1 MNHNS and CDR2 SASEGT. This CDR3 reads CASSPLGTGTSLNEQFF. For the CDR3, the DNA is TGTGCCAGCAGTCCCCTAGGAACCGGGACTAGCCTCAATGAGCAGTTCTTC.

This clonotype was detected many times. The chain links TRBV7-3 to TRBJ2-1; the D gene is possibly TRBD1 (7 bases). The V gene's germline CDR1 is SGHTA and CDR2 FQGTGA. CDR3 size: 19 residues. Trimming pared 4 bases from V and 0 bases from J, leaving 22 bases between. As DNA, the CDR3 is TGTGCCAGCAGCTCTCGGGGGACAGCAATCTCCGGCTCCTACAATGAGCAGTTCTTC. Residues: CASSSRGTAISGSYNEQFF.

This clonotype has at least ten counts. V and J are TRBV28 and TRBJ2-7, with TRBD1 as a possible D gene (6 bases). The CDR3 extends over 13 amino acids. Per germline, CDR1 MDHEN and CDR2 SYDVKM. V lost 8 bases, J lost 5 bases, and 16 bases lay in between. CDR3 bases: TGTGCCAGCCGGCAGGGGCATGGTAACGAGCAGTACTTC. This translates into CASRQGHGNEQYF.

The V and J genes are TRBV12-3 or TRBV12-4 and TRBJ1-5; D remains ambiguous. V shed 4 bases and J shed 9 bases, with 13 bases lying between them. This CDR3 comprises 13 residues. CDR3 bases: TGTGCCAGCAGTTGGGGTCCGCTTGCGCCCCAGCATTTT. As protein: CASSWGPLAPQHF.

This clonotype has more than one count but fewer than ten. The rearrangement uses TRBV30 and TRBJ2-7; D might be TRBD1 (6 bases). This CDR3 region has 13 residues. Germline V CDR1 and CDR2: GTSNPN, SVGIG (reference sequence). V shed 2 bases and J shed 6 bases, with 14 bases lying between them. CDR3 amino acids: CAWSFQGSGEQYF. DNA for the CDR3: TGTGCCTGGAGTTTTCAGGGGAGCGGCGAGCAGTACTTC.

This clonotype was detected ten times or more. The rearrangement links TRBV6-5 to TRBJ1-5; D may be TRBD1 (6 bases). V was shortened by 2 bases and J by 7 bases, with 18 bases between the two germline ends. Germline values: CDR1 MNHEY, CDR2 SVGAGI. This CDR3 contains 16 residues. The CDR3 coding sequence is TGTGCCAGCAGTTACCGGTCGGGGGCCAATTTACAGCCCCAGCATTTT. The encoded protein is CASSYRSGANLQPQHF.

This clonotype has only a few counts. J is TRBJ2-1 and V is TRBV20-1, with 8 bases lining up with TRBD2. This CDR3 comprises 10 residues. Germline CDR1 and CDR2: DFQATT and SNEGSKA (reference sequence). Trimming removed 3 bases from V and 14 bases from J; junction bases left unmatched: 3. CDR3 residues: CSASGRAEFF. CDR3 in DNA: TGCAGTGCTAGCGGGAGGGCTGAGTTCTTC.

This clonotype was seen more than once but under ten times. The chain has TRBV24-1 and TRBJ2-3; D is unclear. Trimming left V 3 bases short and J 2 bases short, with 17 bases between. The CDR3 has 17 residues. Germline loops: CDR1 KGHDR, CDR2 SFDVKD. The CDR3 nucleotides read TGTGCCACCAGTGATGCCCTCCTCTCGGCCCACACAGATACGCAGTATTTT. Encoded protein: CATSDALLSAHTDTQYF.

This clonotype was detected ten times or more. V is TRBV30 and J is TRBJ1-1, with TRBD1 matching over 7 bases. V lost 4 bases, J lost 3 bases, and 8 bases stayed unmatched. Germline lookup yields CDR1 GTSNPN and CDR2 SVGIG (reference sequence). The CDR3 length is 14 residues. The CDR3 sequence is CAWNWGQLDTEAFF. In DNA, the CDR3 is TGTGCCTGGAATTGGGGACAGTTAGACACTGAAGCTTTCTTT.